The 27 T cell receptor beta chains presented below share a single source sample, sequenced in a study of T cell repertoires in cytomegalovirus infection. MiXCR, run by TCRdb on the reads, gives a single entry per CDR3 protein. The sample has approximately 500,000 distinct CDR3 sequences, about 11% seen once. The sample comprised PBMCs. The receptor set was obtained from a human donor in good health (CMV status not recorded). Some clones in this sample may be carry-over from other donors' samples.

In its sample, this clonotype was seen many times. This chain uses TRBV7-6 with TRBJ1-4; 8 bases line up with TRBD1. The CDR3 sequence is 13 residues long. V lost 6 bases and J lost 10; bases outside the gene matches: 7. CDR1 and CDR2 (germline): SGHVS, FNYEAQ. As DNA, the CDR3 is TGTGCCAGCAGGGGACAGGAAATGGGAAAACTGTTTTTT. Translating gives CASRGQEMGKLFF.

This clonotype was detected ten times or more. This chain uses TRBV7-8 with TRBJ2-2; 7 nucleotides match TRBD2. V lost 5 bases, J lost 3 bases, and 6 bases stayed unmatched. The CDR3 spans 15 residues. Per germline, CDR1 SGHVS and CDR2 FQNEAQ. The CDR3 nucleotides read TGTGCCAGCAGCCGGAGGGGAGGGGACACCGGGGAGCTGTTTTTT. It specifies CASSRRGGDTGELFF.

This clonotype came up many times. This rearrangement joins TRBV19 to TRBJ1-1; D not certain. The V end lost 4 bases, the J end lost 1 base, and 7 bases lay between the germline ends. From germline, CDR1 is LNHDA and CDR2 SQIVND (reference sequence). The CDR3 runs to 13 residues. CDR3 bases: TGTGCCAGTAGTACCATTCAGAACACTGAAGCTTTCTTT. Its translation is CASSTIQNTEAFF.

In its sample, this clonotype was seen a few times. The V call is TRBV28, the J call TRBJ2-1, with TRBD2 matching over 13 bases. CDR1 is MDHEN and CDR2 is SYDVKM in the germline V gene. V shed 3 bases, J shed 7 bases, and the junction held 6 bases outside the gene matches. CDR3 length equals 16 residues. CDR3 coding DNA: TGTGCCAGCAGTTTCGCCGGGACTAGCGGGAAGAATGAGCAGTTCTTC. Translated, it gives CASSFAGTSGKNEQFF.

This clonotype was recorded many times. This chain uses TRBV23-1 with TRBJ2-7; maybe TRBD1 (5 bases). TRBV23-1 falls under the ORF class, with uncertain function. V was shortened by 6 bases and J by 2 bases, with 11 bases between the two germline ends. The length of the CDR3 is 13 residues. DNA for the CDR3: TGCGCCAGCAGGGACACTCCTACCTACGAGCAGTACTTC. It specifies CASRDTPTYEQYF.

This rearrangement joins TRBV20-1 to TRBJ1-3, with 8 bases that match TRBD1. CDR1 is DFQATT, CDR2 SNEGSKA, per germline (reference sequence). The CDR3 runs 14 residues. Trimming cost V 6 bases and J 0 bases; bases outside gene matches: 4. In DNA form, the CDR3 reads TGCAGTGCGAGACAGGGGTTCTCTGGAAACACCATATATTTT. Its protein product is CSARQGFSGNTIYF.

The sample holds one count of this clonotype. CDR3 in DNA: TGTGCCAGCAGCCCGACTAGGACCAATGAGCAGTTCTTC. Its translation: CASSPTRTNEQFF. The chain links TRBV25-1 to TRBJ2-1, with D perhaps TRBD2 (6 bases). V lost 6 bases, J lost 6 bases, and 12 bases lay in between. CDR1 is MGHDK and CDR2 is SYGVNS in the germline V gene. This CDR3 contains 13 residues.

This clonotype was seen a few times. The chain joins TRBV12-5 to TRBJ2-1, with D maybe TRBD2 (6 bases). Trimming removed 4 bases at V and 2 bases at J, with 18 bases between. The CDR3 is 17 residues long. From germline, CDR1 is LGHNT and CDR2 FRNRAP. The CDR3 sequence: CASGSLTGTLTYNEQFF. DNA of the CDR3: TGTGCTAGTGGTTCCCTAACCGGGACTCTGACCTACAATGAGCAGTTCTTC. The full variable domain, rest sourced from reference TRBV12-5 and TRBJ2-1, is DARVTQTPRHKVTEMGQEVTMRCQPILGHNTVFWYRQTMMQGLELLAYFRNRAPLDDSGMPKDRFSAEMPDATLATLKIQPSEPRDSAVYFCASGSLTGTLTYNEQFFGPGTRLTVL.

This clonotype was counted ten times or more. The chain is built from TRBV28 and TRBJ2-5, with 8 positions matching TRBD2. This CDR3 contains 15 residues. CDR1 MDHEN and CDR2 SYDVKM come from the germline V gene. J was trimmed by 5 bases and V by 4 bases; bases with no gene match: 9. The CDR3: CASSSLAGTEETQYF. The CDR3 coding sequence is TGTGCCAGCAGTTCGTTAGCGGGAACTGAGGAGACCCAGTACTTC. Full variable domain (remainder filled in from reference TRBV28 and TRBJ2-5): DVKVTQSSRYLVKRTGEKVFLECVQDMDHENMFWYRQDPGLGLRLIYFSYDVKMKEKGDIPEGYSVSREKKERFSLILESASTNQTSMYLCASSSLAGTEETQYFGPGTRLLVL.

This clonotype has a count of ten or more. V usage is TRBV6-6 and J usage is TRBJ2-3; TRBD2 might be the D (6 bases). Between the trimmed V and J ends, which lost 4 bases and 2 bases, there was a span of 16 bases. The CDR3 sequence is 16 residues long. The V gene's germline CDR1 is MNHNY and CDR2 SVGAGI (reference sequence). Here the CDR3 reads CASSLGGLLYTDTQYF. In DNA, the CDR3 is TGTGCCAGCAGTTTAGGCGGACTACTATACACAGATACGCAGTATTTT.

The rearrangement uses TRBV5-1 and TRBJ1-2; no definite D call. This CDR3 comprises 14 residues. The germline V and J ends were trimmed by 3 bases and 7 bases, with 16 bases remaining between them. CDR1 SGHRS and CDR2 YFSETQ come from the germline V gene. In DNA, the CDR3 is TGCGCCAGCAGCTCCGAGCCGGCAGTCGTTGGCTACACCTTC. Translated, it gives CASSSEPAVVGYTF.

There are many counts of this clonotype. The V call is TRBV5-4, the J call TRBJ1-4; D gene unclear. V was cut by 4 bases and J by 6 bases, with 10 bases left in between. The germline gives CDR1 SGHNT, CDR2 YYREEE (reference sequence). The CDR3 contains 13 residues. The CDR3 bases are TGTGCCAGCAGCCCGGACCGGGATGAAAAACTGTTTTTT. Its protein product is CASSPDRDEKLFF.

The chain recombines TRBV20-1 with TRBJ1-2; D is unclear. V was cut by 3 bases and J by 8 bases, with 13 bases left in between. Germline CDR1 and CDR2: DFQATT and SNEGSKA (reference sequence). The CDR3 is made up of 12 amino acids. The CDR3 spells CSARWAGLGYTF. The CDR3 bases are TGCAGTGCTAGGTGGGCGGGATTAGGCTACACCTTC.

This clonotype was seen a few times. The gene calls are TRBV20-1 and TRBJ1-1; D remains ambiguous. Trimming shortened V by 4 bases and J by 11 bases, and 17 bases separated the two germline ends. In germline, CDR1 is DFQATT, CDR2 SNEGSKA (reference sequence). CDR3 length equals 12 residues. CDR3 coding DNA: TGCAGTGCTAACTTAAAAGCTGCGGGGGCTTTCTTT. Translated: CSANLKAAGAFF.

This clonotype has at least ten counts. CDR3 region: CASSRGRGETQYF. The CDR3 nucleotides are TGTGCCAGCTCTCGCGGGAGGGGAGAGACCCAGTACTTC. The gene calls are TRBV7-2 and TRBJ2-5; 9 bases are shared with TRBD2. Losses at the gene ends were 8 bases for V and 4 bases for J; bases not matched to a gene: 5. The CDR3 length is 13 residues. The germline CDR1 and CDR2 sequences are SGHTA and FQGNSA.

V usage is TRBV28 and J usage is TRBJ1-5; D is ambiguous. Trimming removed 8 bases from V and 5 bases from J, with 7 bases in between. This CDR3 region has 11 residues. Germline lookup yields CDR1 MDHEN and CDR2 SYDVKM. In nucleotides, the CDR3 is TGTGCCAGCGGGTACTATCAGCCCCAGCATTTT. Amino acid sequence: CASGYYQPQHF.

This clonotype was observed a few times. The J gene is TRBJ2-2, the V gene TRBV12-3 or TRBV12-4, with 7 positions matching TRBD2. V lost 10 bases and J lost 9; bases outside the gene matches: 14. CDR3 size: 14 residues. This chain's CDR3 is CATFGRGSSRELFF. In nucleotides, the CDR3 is TGTGCCACCTTTGGGCGGGGGTCTAGCCGGGAGCTGTTTTTT.

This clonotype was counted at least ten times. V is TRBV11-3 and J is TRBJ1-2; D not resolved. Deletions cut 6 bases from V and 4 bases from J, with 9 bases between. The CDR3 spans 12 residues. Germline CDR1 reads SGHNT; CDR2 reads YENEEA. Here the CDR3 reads CASSSAGYGYTF. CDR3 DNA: TGTGCCAGCAGTTCCGCCGGCTATGGCTACACCTTC.

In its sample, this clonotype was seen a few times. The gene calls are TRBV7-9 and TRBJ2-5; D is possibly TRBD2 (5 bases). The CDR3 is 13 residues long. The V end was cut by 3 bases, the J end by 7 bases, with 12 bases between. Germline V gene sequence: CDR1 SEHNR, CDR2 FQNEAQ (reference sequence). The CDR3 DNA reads TGTGCCAGCAGCTTTGAGGGTGCGGGGACCCAGTACTTC. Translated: CASSFEGAGTQYF.

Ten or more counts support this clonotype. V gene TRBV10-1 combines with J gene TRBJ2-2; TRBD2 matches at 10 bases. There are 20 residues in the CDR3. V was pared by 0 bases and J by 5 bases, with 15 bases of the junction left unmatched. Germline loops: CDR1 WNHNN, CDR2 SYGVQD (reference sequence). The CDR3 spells CASSESRASGGAARTGELFF. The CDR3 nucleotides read TGCGCCAGCAGTGAGTCGAGGGCTAGCGGGGGAGCCGCACGAACCGGGGAGCTGTTTTTT.

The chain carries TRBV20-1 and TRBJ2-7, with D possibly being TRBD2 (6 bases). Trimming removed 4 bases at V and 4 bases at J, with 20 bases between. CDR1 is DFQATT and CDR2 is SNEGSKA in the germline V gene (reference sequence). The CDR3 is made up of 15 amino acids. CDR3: CSANKGGPVAYEQYF. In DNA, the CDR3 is TGCAGTGCTAACAAAGGAGGGCCGGTGGCTTACGAGCAGTACTTC.

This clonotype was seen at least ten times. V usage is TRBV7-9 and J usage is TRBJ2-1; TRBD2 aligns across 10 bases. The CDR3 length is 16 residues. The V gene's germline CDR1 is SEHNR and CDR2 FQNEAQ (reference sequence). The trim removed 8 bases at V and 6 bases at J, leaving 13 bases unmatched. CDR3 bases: TGTGCCAGCGGATCCTCAGCGGGGGGGGCCGGCAATGAGCAGTTCTTC. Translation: CASGSSAGGAGNEQFF.

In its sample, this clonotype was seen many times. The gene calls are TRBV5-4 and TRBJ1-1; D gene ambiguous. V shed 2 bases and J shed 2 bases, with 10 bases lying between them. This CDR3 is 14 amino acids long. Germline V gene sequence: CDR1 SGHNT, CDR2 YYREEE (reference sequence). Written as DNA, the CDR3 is TGTGCCAGCAGCTTCCAGATCCCAAACACTGAAGCTTTCTTT. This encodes CASSFQIPNTEAFF.

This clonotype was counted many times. CDR3 protein: CSASTQDRNTEAFF. The CDR3 nucleotides read TGCAGTGCTTCGACTCAGGACAGAAACACTGAAGCTTTCTTT. The chain links TRBV20-1 to TRBJ1-1; D is possibly TRBD1 (6 bases). Trimming cost V 5 bases and J 2 bases, with 15 bases left between them. Per the germline V gene, CDR1 is DFQATT and CDR2 is SNEGSKA (reference sequence). The CDR3 has 14 amino acids.

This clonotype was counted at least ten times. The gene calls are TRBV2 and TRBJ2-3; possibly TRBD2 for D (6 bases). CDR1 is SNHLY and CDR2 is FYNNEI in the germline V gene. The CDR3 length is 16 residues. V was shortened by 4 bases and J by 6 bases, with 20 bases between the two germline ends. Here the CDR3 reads CASSGGSAGRQDTQYF. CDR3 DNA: TGTGCCAGCAGTGGAGGTTCGGCGGGGCGCCAGGATACGCAGTATTTT.

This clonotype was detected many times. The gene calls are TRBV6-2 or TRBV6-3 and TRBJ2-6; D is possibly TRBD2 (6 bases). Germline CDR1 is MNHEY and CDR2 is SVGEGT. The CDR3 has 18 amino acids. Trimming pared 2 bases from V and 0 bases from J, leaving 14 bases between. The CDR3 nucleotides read TGTGCCAGCAGTTACCGGACGGGGGACCCCTCTGGGGCCAACGTCCTGACTTTC. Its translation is CASSYRTGDPSGANVLTF.

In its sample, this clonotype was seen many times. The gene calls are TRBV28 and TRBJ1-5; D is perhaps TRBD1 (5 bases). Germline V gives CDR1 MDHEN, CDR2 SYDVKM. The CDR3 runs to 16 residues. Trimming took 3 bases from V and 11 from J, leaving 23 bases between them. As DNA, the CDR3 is TGTGCCAGCAGTTTGGGTAACGAGGGGCCCTTTTTGGCCCAGCATTTT. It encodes CASSLGNEGPFLAQHF. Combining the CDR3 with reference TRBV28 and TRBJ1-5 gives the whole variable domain DVKVTQSSRYLVKRTGEKVFLECVQDMDHENMFWYRQDPGLGLRLIYFSYDVKMKEKGDIPEGYSVSREKKERFSLILESASTNQTSMYLCASSLGNEGPFLAQHFGDGTRLSIL.